One sample yielded the 17 T cell receptor beta chains listed below, sequenced in a study of shared clonotypes between healthy human individuals. The data were produced by immunoSEQ multiplex PCR, yet TCRdb's version contains in-frame clones alone and is incomplete. The sample lists around 2,000,000 clones, just over 90% occurring once. CD45RO negativity and positive selection for CCR7 defined naive CD8 cells, a population that excluded terminally differentiated effector memory CD45RA+ cells. Sample: naive CD8+ T cells from PBMCs. These receptors were obtained from a man between 18 and 35 years old in good health. Some clones in this sample may be carry-over from other donors' samples.

This sequence joins TRBV6-5 and TRBJ1-5; TRBD1 agrees at 9 bases. This CDR3 has 14 amino acids. The V gene's germline CDR1 is MNHEY and CDR2 SVGAGI. V gave up 5 bases and J gave up 6 bases; unmatched junction bases: 5. The CDR3 is CASSPQGAIQPQHF. CDR3 nucleotide sequence: TGTGCCAGCAGTCCACAGGGGGCTATTCAGCCCCAGCATTTT.

This clone was picked up a small number of times. The chain has TRBV30 and TRBJ1-4, with 7 bases fitting TRBD1. CDR3 length equals 12 residues. Germline V gene sequence: CDR1 GTSNPN, CDR2 SVGIG (reference sequence). V was clipped by 2 bases and J by 12 bases; unmatched bases: 6. The CDR3 loop reads CAWSSTGKQLFF. CDR3 nucleotides: TGTGCCTGGAGTTCGACAGGGAAACAACTGTTTTTT.

The chain is built from TRBV11-2 and TRBJ2-7; 10 bases agree with TRBD1. The CDR3 runs 14 residues. The germline gives CDR1 SGHAT, CDR2 FQNNGV. Trimming at V came to 5 bases and at J to 8 bases, leaving 9 bases not matched to a gene. CDR3 amino acids: CASSPDRGWSQQYF. Here the CDR3 DNA reads TGTGCCAGCAGCCCGGACAGGGGGTGGTCGCAGCAGTACTTC.

The chain couples TRBV28 to TRBJ1-2; D unresolved. Germline CDR1 reads MDHEN; CDR2 reads SYDVKM. Between the trimmed V and J ends, which lost 5 bases and 5 bases, there was a span of 21 bases. CDR3 length: 16 residues. CDR3 in amino acids: CASSRTRLAFGYGYTF. The CDR3, as DNA: TGTGCCAGCAGTCGGACGCGGTTAGCCTTTGGGTATGGCTACACCTTC.

The chain employs TRBV29-1 and TRBJ2-7; a weak D match, TRBD1 (7 bases). V lost 6 bases and J 4 bases, leaving 19 bases between the germline ends. The CDR3 length is 14 residues. The V gene's germline CDR1 is SQVTM and CDR2 ANQGSEA. The CDR3 nucleotides are TGCAGCGTCGGGGGCCGGGACAGCATTTACGAGCAGTACTTC. This translates into CSVGGRDSIYEQYF.

This chain connects TRBV7-9 to TRBJ2-5; the match to TRBD1 covers 8 bases. In germline, CDR1 is SEHNR, CDR2 FQNEAQ (reference sequence). With 5 bases clipped from V and 1 base from J, the junction kept 3 bases outside the gene matches. CDR3 length equals 14 residues. CDR3 coding DNA: TGTGCCAGCAGCCGAGGACAGGGCCAAGAGACCCAGTACTTC. Translation: CASSRGQGQETQYF. Full variable domain (rest looked up from reference TRBV7-9 and TRBJ2-5): DTGVSQNPRHKITKRGQNVTFRCDPISEHNRLYWYRQTLGQGPEFLTYFQNEAQLEKSRLLSDRFSAERPKGSFSTLEIQRTEQGDSAMYLCASSRGQGQETQYFGPGTRLLVL.

The gene calls are TRBV2 and TRBJ2-1; no clear D. V was shortened by 3 bases and J by 5 bases, with 5 bases between the two germline ends. Germline assignment: CDR1 SNHLY and CDR2 FYNNEI. This CDR3 has 12 residues. The CDR3 DNA is TGTGCCAGCAGTGATATAGACAATGAGCAGTTCTTC. Translation: CASSDIDNEQFF.

Notes on this clone: Other DNA sequences in this sample translate to the same CDR3. V usage is TRBV13 and J usage is TRBJ2-1, with D uncertain. Germline CDR1 PRHDT, CDR2 FYEKMQ (reference sequence). V lost 0 bases, J lost 7 bases, and 7 bases lay in between. The CDR3 sequence is 13 residues long. CDR3 coding DNA: TGTGCCAGCAGCTTAGGGGGTCGGAATGAGCAGTTCTTC. This encodes CASSLGGRNEQFF.

V and J are TRBV6-4 and TRBJ2-3; 7 bases match TRBD1. Germline trimming cut 6 bases from V and 2 bases from J; bases unmatched to any gene: 5. Germline V gives CDR1 MRHNA, CDR2 SNTAGT. The CDR3 loop spans 14 amino acids. The CDR3 nucleotides are TGTGCCAGCAGCTGGGACAGTTCCACAGATACGCAGTATTTT. Amino acid sequence: CASSWDSSTDTQYF.

This chain links TRBV6-6 with TRBJ2-7, with 11 bases that match TRBD1. Trimming cost V 6 bases and J 0 bases; bases outside gene matches: 7. Germline CDR1 and CDR2: MNHNY and SVGAGI (reference sequence). The length of the CDR3 is 16 residues. CDR3 region: CASSRDRGWSSYEQYF. DNA of the CDR3: TGTGCCAGCAGCCGGGACAGGGGGTGGAGCTCCTACGAGCAGTACTTC.

V is TRBV27 and J is TRBJ2-1; 11 bases map to TRBD2. Per germline, CDR1 MNHEY and CDR2 SMNVEV (reference sequence). V lost 0 bases, J lost 8 bases, and 3 bases stayed unmatched. This CDR3 is built from 15 residues. The CDR3 loop reads CASSLSASGRYEQFF. The DNA of the CDR3 is TGTGCCAGCAGTTTATCGGCTAGCGGGAGGTATGAGCAGTTCTTC.

The chain links TRBV19 to TRBJ1-5; D is possibly TRBD1 (6 bases). The CDR3 contains 16 residues. In germline, CDR1 is LNHDA, CDR2 SQIVND (reference sequence). V shed 5 bases and J shed 6 bases, with 20 bases lying between them. The CDR3: CASSSDRRQVGQPQHF. DNA of the CDR3: TGTGCCAGTAGTTCCGACAGGAGGCAGGTGGGTCAGCCCCAGCATTTT.

The chain couples TRBV6-6 to TRBJ2-2, with D tentatively TRBD1 (6 bases). Per germline, CDR1 MNHNY and CDR2 SVGAGI (reference sequence). V dropped 3 bases and J dropped 1 base, with 12 bases sitting between them. The CDR3 loop spans 16 amino acids. This CDR3 is CASSYREGENTGELFF. The CDR3 coding sequence is TGTGCCAGCAGTTATAGAGAGGGGGAGAACACCGGGGAGCTGTTTTTT.

In its sample, this clone was seen a few times. This sequence joins TRBV6-7 and TRBJ1-5, with 9 bases fitting TRBD1. TRBV6-7 is treated as an ORF (open reading frame) with a function not yet certain. The CDR3 contains 15 residues. Trimming took 7 bases from V and 3 from J; bases not matched to a gene: 7. CDR3 sequence (DNA): TGTGCCAGCAACCCCGGGACAGGGCCCAATCAGCCCCAGCATTTT. Protein product: CASNPGTGPNQPQHF.

The chain uses TRBV10-3 and TRBJ2-7, with D unclear. V was shortened by 3 bases and J by 7 bases, with 13 bases between the two germline ends. Germline assignment: CDR1 ENHRY and CDR2 SYGVKD. This CDR3 has 13 amino acids. CDR3 sequence (DNA): TGTGCCATCAGTGACCAGTCCTACGATGAGCAGTACTTC. The encoded protein is CAISDQSYDEQYF.

The V call is TRBV5-1, the J call TRBJ2-7; D not certain. This CDR3 has 16 amino acids. Looked up from germline, CDR1 is SGHRS and CDR2 is YFSETQ. The V end lost 4 bases, the J end lost 7 bases, and 24 bases lay between the germline ends. The CDR3 region has the DNA TGCGCCAGCAGCCCCAACCCGGGCGGACCCCTGGGGGAGCAGTACTTC. Translating it yields CASSPNPGGPLGEQYF.

The V call is TRBV9, the J call TRBJ2-5; perhaps TRBD2 as D (5 bases). This CDR3 has 16 amino acids. Trimming took off 3 bases at V and 4 bases at J, with 19 bases between the two ends. Germline values: CDR1 SGDLS, CDR2 YYNGEE. CDR3 protein: CASSGTEERPRETQYF. The CDR3 DNA is TGTGCCAGCAGCGGAACGGAGGAAAGACCAAGAGAGACCCAGTACTTC.